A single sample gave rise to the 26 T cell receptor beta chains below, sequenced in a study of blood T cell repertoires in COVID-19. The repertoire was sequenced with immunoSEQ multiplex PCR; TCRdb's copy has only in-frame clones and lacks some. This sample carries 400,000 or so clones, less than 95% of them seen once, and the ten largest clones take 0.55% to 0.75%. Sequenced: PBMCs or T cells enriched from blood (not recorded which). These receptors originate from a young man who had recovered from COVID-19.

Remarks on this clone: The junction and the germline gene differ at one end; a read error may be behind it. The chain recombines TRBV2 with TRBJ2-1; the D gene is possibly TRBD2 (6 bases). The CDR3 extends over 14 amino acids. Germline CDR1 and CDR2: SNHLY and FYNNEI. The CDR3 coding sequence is TGTGCCAGCCTGGTCCTAGCGTCCTCCAATGAGCAGTTCTTC. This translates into CASLVLASSNEQFF.

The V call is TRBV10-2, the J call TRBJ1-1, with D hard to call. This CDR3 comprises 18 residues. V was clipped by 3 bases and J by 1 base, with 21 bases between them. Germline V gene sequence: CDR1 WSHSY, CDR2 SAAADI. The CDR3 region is CASSDPDYTRATNTEAFF. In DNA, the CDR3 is TGCGCCAGCAGTGATCCCGACTATACAAGGGCGACGAACACTGAAGCTTTCTTT.

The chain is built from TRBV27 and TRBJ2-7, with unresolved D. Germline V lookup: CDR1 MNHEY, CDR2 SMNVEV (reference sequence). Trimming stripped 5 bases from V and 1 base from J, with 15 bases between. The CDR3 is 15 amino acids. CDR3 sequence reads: CASSSELSPSYEQYF. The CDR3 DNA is TGTGCCAGCAGTAGTGAGCTTAGCCCTTCCTACGAGCAGTACTTC.

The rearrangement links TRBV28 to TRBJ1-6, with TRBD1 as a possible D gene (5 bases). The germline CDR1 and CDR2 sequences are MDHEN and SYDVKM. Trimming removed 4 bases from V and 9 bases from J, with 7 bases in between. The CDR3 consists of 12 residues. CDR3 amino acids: CASSSQGSPLHF. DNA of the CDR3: TGTGCCAGCAGTTCCCAGGGTTCACCCCTCCACTTT.

CDR3: CASSLSGNSNQPQHF. The CDR3 DNA is TGTGCCAGCAGCTTGTCGGGGAACAGCAATCAGCCCCAGCATTTT. The rearrangement joins TRBV5-8 to TRBJ1-5, with D unclear. V was cut by 1 base and J by 1 base, with 9 bases left in between. Germline V gene data show CDR1 as SGHTS and CDR2 as YDEGEE. The CDR3 has 15 residues. Supplemented by reference TRBV5-8 and TRBJ1-5, the full variable domain reads EAGVTQSPTHLIKTRGQQATLRCSPISGHTSVYWYQQALGLGLQFLLWYDEGEERNRGNFPPRFSGRQFPNYSSELNVNALELEDSALYLCASSLSGNSNQPQHFGDGTRLSIL.

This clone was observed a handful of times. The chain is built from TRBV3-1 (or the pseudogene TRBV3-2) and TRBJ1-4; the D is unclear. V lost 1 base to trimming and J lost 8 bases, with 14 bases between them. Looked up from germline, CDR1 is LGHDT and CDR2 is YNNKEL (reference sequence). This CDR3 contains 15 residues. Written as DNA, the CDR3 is TGTGCCAGCAGCCAAGGAGGGCAAGTAAGGGAAAAACTGTTTTTT. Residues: CASSQGGQVREKLFF.

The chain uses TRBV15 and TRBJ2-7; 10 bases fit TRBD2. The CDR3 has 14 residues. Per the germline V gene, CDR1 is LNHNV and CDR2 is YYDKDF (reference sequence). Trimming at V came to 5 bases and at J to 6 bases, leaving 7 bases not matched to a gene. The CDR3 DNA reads TGTGCCACCAGCTTCGTGATAGCGGGAGGCGAGCAGTACTTC. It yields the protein CATSFVIAGGEQYF.

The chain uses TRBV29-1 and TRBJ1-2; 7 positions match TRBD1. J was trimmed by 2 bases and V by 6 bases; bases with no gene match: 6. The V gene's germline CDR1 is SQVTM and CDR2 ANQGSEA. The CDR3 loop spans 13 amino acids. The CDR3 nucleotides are TGCAGCGTGGGGGACAGTGGGAACTATGGCTACACCTTC. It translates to CSVGDSGNYGYTF.

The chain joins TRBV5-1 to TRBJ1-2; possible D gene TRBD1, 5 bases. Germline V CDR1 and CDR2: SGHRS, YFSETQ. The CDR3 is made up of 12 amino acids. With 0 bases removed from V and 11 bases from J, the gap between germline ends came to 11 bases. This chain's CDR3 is CASSLETERYTF. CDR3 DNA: TGCGCCAGCAGCTTGGAGACAGAGCGATACACCTTC. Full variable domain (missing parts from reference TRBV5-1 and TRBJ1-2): KAGVTQTPRYLIKTRGQQVTLSCSPISGHRSVSWYQQTPGQGLQFLFEYFSETQRNKGNFPGRFSGRQFSNSRSEMNVSTLELGDSALYLCASSLETERYTFGSGTRLTVV.

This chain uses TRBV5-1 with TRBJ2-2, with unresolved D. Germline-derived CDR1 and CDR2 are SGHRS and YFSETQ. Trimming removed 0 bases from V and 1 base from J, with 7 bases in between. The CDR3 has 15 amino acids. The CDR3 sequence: CASSLDRLNTGELFF. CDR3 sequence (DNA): TGCGCCAGCAGCTTGGATAGATTGAACACCGGGGAGCTGTTTTTT.

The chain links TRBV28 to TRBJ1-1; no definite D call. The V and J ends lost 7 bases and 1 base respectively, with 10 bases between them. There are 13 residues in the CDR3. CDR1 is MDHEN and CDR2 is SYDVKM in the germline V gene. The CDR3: CASTPSQNTEAFF. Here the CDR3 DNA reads TGTGCCAGCACACCTAGCCAGAACACTGAAGCTTTCTTT.

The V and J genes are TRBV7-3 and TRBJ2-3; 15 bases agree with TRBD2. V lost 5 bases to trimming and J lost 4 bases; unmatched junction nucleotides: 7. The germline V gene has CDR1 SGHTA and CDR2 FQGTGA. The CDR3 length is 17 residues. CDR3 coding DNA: TGTGCCAGCAGCCGAGGGACTAGCGGGAGGACTGCAGATACGCAGTATTTT. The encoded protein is CASSRGTSGRTADTQYF.

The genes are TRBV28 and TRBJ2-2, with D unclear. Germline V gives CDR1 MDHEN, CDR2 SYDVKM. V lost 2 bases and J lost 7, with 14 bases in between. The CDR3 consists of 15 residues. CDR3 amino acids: CASSLLPGVDGELFF. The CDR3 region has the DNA TGTGCCAGCAGTTTACTCCCCGGAGTGGACGGGGAGCTGTTTTTT.

CDR3 DNA: TGTGCCAGCAGACTCTGGACTAGCTCGGCAGATACGCAGTATTTT. Translating gives CASRLWTSSADTQYF. This rearrangement joins TRBV28 to TRBJ2-3; TRBD2 agrees at 8 bases. CDR3 length equals 15 residues. Germline CDR1 and CDR2: MDHEN and SYDVKM. J was trimmed by 4 bases and V by 6 bases; bases with no gene match: 9.

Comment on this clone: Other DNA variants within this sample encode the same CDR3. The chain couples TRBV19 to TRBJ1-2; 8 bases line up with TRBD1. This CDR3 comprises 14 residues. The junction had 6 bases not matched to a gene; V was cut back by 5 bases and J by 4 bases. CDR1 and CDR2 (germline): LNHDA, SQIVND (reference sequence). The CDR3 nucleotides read TGTGCCAGTAGTCCTGGACAGGGCACCTATGGCTACACCTTC. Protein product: CASSPGQGTYGYTF.

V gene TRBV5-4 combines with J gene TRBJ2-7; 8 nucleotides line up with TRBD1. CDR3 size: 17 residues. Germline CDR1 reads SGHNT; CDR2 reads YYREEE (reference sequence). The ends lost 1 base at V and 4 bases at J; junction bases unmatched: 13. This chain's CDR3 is CASSLRTGQASRYEQYF. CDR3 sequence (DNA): TGTGCCAGCAGCTTGAGGACAGGGCAGGCGTCTAGATACGAGCAGTACTTC. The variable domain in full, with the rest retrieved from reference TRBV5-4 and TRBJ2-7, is ETGVTQSPTHLIKTRGQQVTLRCSSQSGHNTVSWYQQALGQGPQFIFQYYREEENGRGNFPPRFSGLQFPNYSSELNVNALELDDSALYLCASSLRTGQASRYEQYFGPGTRLTVT.

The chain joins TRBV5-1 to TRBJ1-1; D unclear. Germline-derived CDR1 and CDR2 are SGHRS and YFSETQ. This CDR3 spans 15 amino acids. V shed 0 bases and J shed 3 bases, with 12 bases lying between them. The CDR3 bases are TGCGCCAGCAGCTTGGAGAGGGCAGGAGACACTGAAGCTTTCTTT. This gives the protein CASSLERAGDTEAFF.

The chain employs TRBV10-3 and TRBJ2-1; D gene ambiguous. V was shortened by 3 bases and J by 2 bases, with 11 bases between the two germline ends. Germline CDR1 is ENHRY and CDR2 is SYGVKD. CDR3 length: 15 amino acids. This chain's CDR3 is CAISERLFPYNEQFF. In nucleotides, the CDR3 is TGTGCCATCAGTGAAAGACTTTTCCCCTACAATGAGCAGTTCTTC.

The CDR3 DNA follows: TGTGCCAGCAGCTTGTCGAGAGCTAACTATGGCTACACCTTC. Protein: CASSLSRANYGYTF. This chain connects TRBV5-5 to TRBJ1-2; D unclear. V dropped 1 base and J dropped 0 bases, with 7 bases sitting between them. The CDR3 covers 14 residues. Germline V gene data show CDR1 as SGHKS and CDR2 as YYEKEE (reference sequence).

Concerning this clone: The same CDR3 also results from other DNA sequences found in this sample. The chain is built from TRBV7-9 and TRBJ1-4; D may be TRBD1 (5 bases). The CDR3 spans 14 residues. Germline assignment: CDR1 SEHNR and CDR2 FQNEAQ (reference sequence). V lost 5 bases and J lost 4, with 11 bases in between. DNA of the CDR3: TGTGCCAGCAGCCCCGACAGCCTTAATGAAAAACTGTTTTTT. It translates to CASSPDSLNEKLFF.

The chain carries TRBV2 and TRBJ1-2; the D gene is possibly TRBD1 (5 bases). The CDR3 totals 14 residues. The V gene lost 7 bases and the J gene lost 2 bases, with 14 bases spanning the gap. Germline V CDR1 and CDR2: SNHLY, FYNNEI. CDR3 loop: CASIRRDSNYGYTF. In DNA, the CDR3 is TGTGCCAGCATAAGGCGGGACTCCAACTATGGCTACACCTTC.

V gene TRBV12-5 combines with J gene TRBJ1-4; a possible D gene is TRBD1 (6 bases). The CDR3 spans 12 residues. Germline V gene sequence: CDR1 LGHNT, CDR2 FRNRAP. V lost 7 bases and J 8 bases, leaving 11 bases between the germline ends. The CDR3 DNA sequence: TGTGCTAGTGTCGGACAGTACGAAAAACTGTTTTTT. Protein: CASVGQYEKLFF. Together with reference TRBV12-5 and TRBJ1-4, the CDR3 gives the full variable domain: DARVTQTPRHKVTEMGQEVTMRCQPILGHNTVFWYRQTMMQGLELLAYFRNRAPLDDSGMPKDRFSAEMPDATLATLKIQPSEPRDSAVYFCASVGQYEKLFFGSGTQLSVL.

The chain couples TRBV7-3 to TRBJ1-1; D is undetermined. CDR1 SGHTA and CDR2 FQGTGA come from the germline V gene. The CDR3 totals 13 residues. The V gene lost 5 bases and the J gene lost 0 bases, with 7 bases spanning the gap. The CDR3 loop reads CASSTNMNTEAFF. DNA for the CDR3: TGTGCCAGCAGCACCAACATGAACACTGAAGCTTTCTTT.

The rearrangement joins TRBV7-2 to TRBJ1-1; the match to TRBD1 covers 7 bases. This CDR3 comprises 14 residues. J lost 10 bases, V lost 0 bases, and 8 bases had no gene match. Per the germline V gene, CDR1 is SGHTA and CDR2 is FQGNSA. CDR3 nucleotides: TGTGCCAGCAGCTTAGCGTCAGGGGGAGTGGTAGCTTTCTTT. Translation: CASSLASGGVVAFF. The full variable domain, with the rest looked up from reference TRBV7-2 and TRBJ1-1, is GAGVSQSPSNKVTEKGKDVELRCDPISGHTALYWYRQSLGQGLEFLIYFQGNSAPDKSGLPSDRFSAERTGGSVSTLTIQRTQQEDSAVYLCASSLASGGVVAFFGQGTRLTVV.

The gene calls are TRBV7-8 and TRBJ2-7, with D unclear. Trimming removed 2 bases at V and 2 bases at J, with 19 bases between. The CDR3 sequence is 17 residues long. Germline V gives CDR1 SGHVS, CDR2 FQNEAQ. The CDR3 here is CASSLSSESYRPYEQYF. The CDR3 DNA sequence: TGTGCCAGCAGCTTATCCAGCGAGTCGTATCGCCCCTACGAGCAGTACTTC.

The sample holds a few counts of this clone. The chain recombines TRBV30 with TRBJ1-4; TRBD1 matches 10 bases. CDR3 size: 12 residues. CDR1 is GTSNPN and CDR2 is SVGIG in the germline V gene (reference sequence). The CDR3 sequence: CATDRGGEKLFF. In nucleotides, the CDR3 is TGTGCGACGGACAGGGGGGGAGAAAAACTGTTTTTT.